This note documents a single T cell receptor (beta chain) sequence. Its matching antigen is unknown. V was shortened by 3 bases and J by 2 bases, with 7 bases between the two germline ends. The length of the CDR3 is 13 residues. CDR1 is SGHRS and CDR2 is YFSETQ in the germline V gene. It was with 60 Vbeta and 13 Jbeta primers that the PCR ran. Sequenced by immunoSEQ multiplex PCR; TCRdb stores in-frame clones only, minus some. The repertoire has 99,000 or so clones, 80% to 85% of them found once; the top ten carry about 6.9%. This record belongs to a study of cytomegalovirus exposure and HLA in healthy donors. Study observations and caveats: With later analysis, a missense DCLRE1C variant became linked to TCR beta V- and J-gene trimming.

The clonotype originates from a man aged 25-40 years in good health and CMV-seropositive. The chain couples TRBV5-1 to TRBJ2-3; D perhaps matches TRBD2 (5 bases). The sample comprised PBMCs. The chain's CDR3 is CASSWEFTDTQYF. CDR3 bases: TGCGCCAGCAGCTGGGAGTTCACAGATACGCAGTATTTT.